This record looks at one T cell receptor beta chain sequence and its context. Antigen specificity is unknown. In the PCR, 60 Vbeta and 13 Jbeta primers were used. Using immunoSEQ multiplex PCR, the repertoire was profiled, and TCRdb retains in-frame clones only, with some absent. Of about 120,000 clones in the sample, over 60% were seen once. The entry originates in a study of cytomegalovirus exposure and HLA in healthy donors. Study observations and caveats: In a later analysis, across HLA loci, associated TCR counts were highest for DRB1, lowest for HLA-C. It was reportedly the case that the classifier diagnosed cytomegalovirus status with high specificity and sensitivity. There were a few CMV-associated chains whose specificity for CMV antigens was confirmed in vitro. No immune exposure information besides CMV serostatus was available.

The V end lost 0 bases, the J end lost 0 bases, and 6 bases lay between the germline ends. The length of the CDR3 is 15 residues. From germline, CDR1 is MNHNS and CDR2 SASEGT. The source is a female donor in good health and CMV-seronegative. The sequenced sample was PBMCs. This rearrangement joins TRBV6-1 to TRBJ1-5, with no clear D. The CDR3 protein is CASSEARVSNQPQHF. In nucleotides, the CDR3 is TGTGCCAGCAGTGAAGCGCGGGTTAGCAATCAGCCCCAGCATTTT.